Following are 4 T cell receptor beta chains from one sample sequenced in a study of control samples from healthy donors and cancer patients. Sequenced by immunoSEQ multiplex PCR; TCRdb stores in-frame clones only, minus some. Here the sample spans about 160,000 clones, roughly 90% being singletons. Sequencing was carried out using blood. The source is a woman aged 25 to 39 in good health.

This chain uses TRBV5-1 with TRBJ1-2; the D gene is possibly TRBD1 (6 bases). Germline V lookup: CDR1 SGHRS, CDR2 YFSETQ. Trimming removed 0 bases at V and 7 bases at J, with 13 bases between. The CDR3 has 14 amino acids. The CDR3 spells CASSLAGRGGGYTF. The DNA of the CDR3 is TGCGCCAGCAGCTTGGCCGGCAGGGGAGGTGGCTACACCTTC.

This rearrangement joins TRBV5-5 to TRBJ2-2; D is uncertain. The CDR3 has 17 amino acids. V was cut by 5 bases and J by 4 bases, with 21 bases left in between. CDR1 is SGHKS, CDR2 YYEKEE, per germline (reference sequence). DNA for the CDR3: TGTGCCAGCAGACCCCCGGTGAGGAGTCGGGTCACCGGGGAGCTGTTTTTT. Protein: CASRPPVRSRVTGELFF.

This clone appeared a single time. The rearrangement links TRBV5-4 to TRBJ1-1; no firm D call. This CDR3 comprises 13 residues. V lost 5 bases and J 1 base, leaving 9 bases between the germline ends. CDR1 and CDR2 (germline): SGHNT, YYREEE (reference sequence). The CDR3 DNA follows: TGTGCCAGCAGTCGAGATACGAACACTGAAGCTTTCTTT. Its protein is CASSRDTNTEAFF.

The J gene is TRBJ2-5, the V gene TRBV11-2; TRBD1 might be the D (6 bases). CDR1 and CDR2 (germline): SGHAT, FQNNGV. CDR3 length: 15 amino acids. The V gene lost 1 base and the J gene lost 3 bases, with 12 bases spanning the gap. The CDR3 region has the DNA TGTGCCAGCAGCTTAGTGGGGGCGCTGGAAGAGACCCAGTACTTC. Its protein product is CASSLVGALEETQYF.